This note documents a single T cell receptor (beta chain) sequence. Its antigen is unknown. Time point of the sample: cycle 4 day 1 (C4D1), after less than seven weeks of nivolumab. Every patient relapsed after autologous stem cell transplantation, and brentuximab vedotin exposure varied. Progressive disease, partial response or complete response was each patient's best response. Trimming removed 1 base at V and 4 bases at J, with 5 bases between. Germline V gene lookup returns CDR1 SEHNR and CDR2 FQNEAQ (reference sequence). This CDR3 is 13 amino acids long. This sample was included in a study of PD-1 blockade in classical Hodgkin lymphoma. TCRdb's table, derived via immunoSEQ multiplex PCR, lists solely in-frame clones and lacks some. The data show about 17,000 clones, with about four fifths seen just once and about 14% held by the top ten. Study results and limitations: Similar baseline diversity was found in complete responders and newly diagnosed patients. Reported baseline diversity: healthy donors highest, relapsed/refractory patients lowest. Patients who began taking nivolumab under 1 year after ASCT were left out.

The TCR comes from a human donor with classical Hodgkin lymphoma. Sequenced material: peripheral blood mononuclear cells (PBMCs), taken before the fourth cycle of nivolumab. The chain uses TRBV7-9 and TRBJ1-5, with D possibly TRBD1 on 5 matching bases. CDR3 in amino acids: CASSLGQNQPQHF. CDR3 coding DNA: TGTGCCAGCAGCTTAGGACAGAATCAGCCCCAGCATTTT.